The present TCR beta chain was sequenced within a study of shared clonotypes between healthy human individuals. Overall study findings and caveats: Sharing of clonotypes among donors was expected to vary with sequencing depth.

The authors divided CD4+ cells into CD45RA+ naive and CD45RA-negative memory subsets. Germline V CDR1 and CDR2: MDHEN, SYDVKM. CDR3 length: 14 residues. V lost 4 bases and J lost 7; bases outside the gene matches: 5. Note on this clone: Its antigen is undetermined.

Assay used: immunoSEQ multiplex PCR; TCRdb lists only in-frame clones, some missing. The data show hundreds of thousands of clones, with about 74% seen just once and approximately 1.8% held by the top ten. The material sequenced was memory CD4+ T cells sorted from blood. Subset of the sample: CD45RA-negative fraction. The sequence was obtained from a woman in her twenties or thirties in good health. The chain combines TRBV28 with TRBJ1-4; 8 nucleotides line up with TRBD1. Here the CDR3 DNA reads TGTGCCAGCAGTTCTGGACAGGGCGGTGAAAAACTGTTTTTT. It encodes CASSSGQGGEKLFF.